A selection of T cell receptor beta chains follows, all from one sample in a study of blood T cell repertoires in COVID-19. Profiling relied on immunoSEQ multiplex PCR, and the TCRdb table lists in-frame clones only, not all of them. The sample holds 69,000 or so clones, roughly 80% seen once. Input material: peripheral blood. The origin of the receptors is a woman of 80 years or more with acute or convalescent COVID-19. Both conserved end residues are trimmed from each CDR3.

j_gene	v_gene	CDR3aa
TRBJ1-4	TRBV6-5	ASNRDRADEKLF
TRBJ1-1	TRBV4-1	ASTYSDRGPGTEAF
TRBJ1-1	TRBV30	AWSQVPDTEAF
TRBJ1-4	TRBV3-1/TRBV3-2	ASSLTGMSEKLF
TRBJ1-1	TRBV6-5	ASSYEKTGTEAF
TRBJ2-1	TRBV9	ASSVEGGTGRQF
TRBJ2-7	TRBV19	ASSINNDEQY
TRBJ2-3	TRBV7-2	ASSLDAGPSTDTQY
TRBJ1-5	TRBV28	ASSSRRQGGSNQPQH
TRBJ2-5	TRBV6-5	ASRQTGSRETQY
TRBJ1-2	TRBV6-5	ASSYSKGKGYGYT
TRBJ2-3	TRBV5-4	ASSLGNRATNTQY
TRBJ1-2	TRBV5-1	ASSLIDPGQGNGYT
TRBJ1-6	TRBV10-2	ASTDRGSYNSPLH
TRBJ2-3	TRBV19	ASSNRAGTDTQY
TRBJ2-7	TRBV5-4	ASSRDAGYEQY
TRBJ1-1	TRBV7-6	ASSPDRIEAF